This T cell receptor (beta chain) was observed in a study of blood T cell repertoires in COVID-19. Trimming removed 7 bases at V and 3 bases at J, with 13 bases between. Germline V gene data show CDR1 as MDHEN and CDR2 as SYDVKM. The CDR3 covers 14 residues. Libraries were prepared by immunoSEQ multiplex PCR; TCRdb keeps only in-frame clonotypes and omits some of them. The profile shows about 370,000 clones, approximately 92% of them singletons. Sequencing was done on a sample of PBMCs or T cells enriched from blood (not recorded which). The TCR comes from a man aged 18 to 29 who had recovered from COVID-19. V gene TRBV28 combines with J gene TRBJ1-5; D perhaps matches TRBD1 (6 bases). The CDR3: CASIIQGNNQPQHF. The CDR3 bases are TGTGCCAGCATCATACAGGGAAACAATCAGCCCCAGCATTTT.